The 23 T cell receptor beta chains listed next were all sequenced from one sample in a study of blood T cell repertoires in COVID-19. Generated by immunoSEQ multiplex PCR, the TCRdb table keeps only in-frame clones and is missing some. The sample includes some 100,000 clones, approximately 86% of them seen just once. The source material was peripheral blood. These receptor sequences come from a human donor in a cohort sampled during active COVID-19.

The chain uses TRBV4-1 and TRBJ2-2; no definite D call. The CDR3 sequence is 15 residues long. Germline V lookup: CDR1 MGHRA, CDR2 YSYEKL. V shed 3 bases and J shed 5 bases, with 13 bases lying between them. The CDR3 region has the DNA TGCGCCAGCAGCCACCGGTTACTCGGGACCGGGGAGCTGTTTTTT. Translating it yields CASSHRLLGTGELFF.

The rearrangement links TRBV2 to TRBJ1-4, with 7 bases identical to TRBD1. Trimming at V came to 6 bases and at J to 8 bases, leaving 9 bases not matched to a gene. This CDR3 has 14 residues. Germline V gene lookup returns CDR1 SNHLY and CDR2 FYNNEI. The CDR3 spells CASSPGQSSEKLFF. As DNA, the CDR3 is TGTGCCAGCAGCCCGGGACAGTCTTCGGAAAAACTGTTTTTT.

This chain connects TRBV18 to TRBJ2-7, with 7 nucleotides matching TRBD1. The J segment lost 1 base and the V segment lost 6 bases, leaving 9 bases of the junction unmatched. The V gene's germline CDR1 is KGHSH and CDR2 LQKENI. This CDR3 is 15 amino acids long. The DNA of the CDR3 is TGTGCCAGCTCGAAAACCCGGGACAGATCCTACGAGCAGTACTTC. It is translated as CASSKTRDRSYEQYF.

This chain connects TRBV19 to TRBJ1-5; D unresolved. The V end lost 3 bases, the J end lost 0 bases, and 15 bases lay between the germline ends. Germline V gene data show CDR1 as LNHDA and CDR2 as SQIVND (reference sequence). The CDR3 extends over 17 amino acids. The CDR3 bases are TGTGCCAGTAGTATCCCCTTTCTAGGATATAGCAATCAGCCCCAGCATTTT. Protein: CASSIPFLGYSNQPQHF.

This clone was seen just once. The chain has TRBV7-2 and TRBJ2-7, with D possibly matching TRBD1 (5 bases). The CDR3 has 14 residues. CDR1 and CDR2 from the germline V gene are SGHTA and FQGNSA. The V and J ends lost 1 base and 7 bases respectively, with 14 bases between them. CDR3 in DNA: TGTGCCAGCAGCTTAGATAGCTTGGGGCGAGAGCAGTACTTC. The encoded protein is CASSLDSLGREQYF.

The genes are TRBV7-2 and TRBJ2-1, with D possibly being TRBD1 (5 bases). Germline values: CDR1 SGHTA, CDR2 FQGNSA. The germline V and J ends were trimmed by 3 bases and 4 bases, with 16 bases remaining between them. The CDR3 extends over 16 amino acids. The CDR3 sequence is CASSLDIRRTYNEQFF. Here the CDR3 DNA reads TGTGCCAGCAGCTTGGACATTCGTCGAACTTACAATGAGCAGTTCTTC.

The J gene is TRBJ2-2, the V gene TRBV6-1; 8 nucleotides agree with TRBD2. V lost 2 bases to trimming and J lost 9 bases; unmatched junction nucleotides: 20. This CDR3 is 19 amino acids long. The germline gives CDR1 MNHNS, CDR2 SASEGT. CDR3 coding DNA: TGTGCCAGCAGTGAAAGGGAGGAAGGACAGCTCCGGGGGGGGAGGGAGCTGTTTTTT. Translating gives CASSEREEGQLRGGRELFF.

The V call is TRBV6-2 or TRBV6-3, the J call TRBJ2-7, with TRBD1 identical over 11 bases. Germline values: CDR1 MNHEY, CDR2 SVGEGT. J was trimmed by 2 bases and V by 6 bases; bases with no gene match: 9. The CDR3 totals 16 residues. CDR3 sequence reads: CASSRIPGQGAYEQYF. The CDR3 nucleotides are TGTGCCAGCAGCCGAATACCGGGACAGGGGGCCTACGAGCAGTACTTC.

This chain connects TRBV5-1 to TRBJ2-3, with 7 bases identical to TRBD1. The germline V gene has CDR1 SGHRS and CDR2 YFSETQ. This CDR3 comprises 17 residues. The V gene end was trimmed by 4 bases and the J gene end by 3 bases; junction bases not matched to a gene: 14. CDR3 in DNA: TGCGCCAGCAGCGCCAAAGGGGGCAGGTCCGGTACAGATACGCAGTATTTT. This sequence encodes CASSAKGGRSGTDTQYF.

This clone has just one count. The DNA for the CDR3 is TGTGCCAGCAGCGTAGAGGGGGACAGTGGAATACTAGCCAAAAACATTCAGTACTTC. This gives the protein CASSVEGDSGILAKNIQYF. This chain links TRBV9 with TRBJ2-4, with TRBD1 matching over 7 bases. The CDR3 is made up of 19 amino acids. The germline gives CDR1 SGDLS, CDR2 YYNGEE. J gave up 0 bases and V 0 bases, and 12 bases lay outside the gene matches.

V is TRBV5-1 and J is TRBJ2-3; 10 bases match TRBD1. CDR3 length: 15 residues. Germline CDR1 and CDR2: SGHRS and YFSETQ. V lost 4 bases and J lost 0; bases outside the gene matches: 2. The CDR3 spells CASSRGQGSTDTQYF. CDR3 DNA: TGCGCCAGCAGCCGGGGACAGGGGAGCACAGATACGCAGTATTTT.

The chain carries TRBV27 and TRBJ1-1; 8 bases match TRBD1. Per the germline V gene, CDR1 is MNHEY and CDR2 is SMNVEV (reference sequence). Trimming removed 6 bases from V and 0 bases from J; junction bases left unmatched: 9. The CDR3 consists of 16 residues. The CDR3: CASSIDRGRVNTEAFF. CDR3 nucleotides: TGTGCCAGCAGCATAGACAGGGGCAGGGTGAACACTGAAGCTTTCTTT.

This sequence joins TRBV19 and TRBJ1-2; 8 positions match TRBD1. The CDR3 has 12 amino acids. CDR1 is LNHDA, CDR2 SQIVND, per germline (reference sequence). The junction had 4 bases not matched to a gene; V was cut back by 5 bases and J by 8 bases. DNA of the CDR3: TGTGCCAGTAGTCTAGGACAGGGAGGCTACACCTTC. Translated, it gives CASSLGQGGYTF.

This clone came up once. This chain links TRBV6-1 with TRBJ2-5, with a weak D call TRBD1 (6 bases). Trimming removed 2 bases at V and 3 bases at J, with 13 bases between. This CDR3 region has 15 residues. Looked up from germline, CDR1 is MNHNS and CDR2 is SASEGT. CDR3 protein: CASSERGWTEETQYF. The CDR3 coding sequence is TGTGCCAGCAGTGAACGAGGCTGGACAGAAGAGACCCAGTACTTC.

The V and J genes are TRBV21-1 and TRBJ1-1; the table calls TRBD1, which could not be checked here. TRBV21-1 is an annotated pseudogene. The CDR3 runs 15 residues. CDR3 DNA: TGTGCCAGCAGCCCGCGGGACAGGGGTATGGTCGAAGCTTTCTTT. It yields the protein CASSPRDRGMVEAFF.

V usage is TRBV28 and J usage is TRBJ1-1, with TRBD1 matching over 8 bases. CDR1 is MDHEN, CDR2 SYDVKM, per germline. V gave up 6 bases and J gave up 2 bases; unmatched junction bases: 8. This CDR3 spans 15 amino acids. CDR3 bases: TGTGCCAGCAGGGACAGGGTCAGGCCAAACACTGAAGCTTTCTTT. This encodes CASRDRVRPNTEAFF. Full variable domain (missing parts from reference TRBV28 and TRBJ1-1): DVKVTQSSRYLVKRTGEKVFLECVQDMDHENMFWYRQDPGLGLRLIYFSYDVKMKEKGDIPEGYSVSREKKERFSLILESASTNQTSMYLCASRDRVRPNTEAFFGQGTRLTVV.

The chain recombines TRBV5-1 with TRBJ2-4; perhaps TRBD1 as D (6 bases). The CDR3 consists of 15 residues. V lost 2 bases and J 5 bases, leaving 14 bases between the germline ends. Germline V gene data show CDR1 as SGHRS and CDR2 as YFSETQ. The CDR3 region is CASSLTGTTENIQYF. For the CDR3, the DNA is TGCGCCAGCAGCTTAACCGGGACAACAGAAAACATTCAGTACTTC.

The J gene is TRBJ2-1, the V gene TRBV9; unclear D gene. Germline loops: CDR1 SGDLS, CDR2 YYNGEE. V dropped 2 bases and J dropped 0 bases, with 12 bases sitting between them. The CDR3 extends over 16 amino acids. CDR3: CASSVEAASSYNEQFF. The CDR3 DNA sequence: TGTGCCAGCAGCGTCGAGGCGGCGAGCTCCTACAATGAGCAGTTCTTC.

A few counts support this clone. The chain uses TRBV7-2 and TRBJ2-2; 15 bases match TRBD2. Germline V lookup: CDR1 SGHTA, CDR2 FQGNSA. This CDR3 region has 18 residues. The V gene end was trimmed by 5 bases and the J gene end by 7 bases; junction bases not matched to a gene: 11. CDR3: CASSRGTSGRRIGGELFF. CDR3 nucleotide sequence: TGTGCCAGCAGCCGCGGGACTAGCGGGAGGAGGATCGGCGGGGAGCTGTTTTTT.

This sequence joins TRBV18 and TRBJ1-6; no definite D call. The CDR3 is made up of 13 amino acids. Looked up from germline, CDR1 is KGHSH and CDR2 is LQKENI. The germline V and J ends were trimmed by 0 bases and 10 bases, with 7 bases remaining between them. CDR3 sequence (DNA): TGTGCCAGCTCACCACCGCGGCCATCACCCCTCCACTTT. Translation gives CASSPPRPSPLHF.

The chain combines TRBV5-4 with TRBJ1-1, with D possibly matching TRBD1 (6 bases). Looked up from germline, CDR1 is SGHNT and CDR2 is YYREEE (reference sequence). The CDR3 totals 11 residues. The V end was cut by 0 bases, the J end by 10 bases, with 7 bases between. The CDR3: CASSLGQVAFF. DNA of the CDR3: TGTGCCAGCAGCTTGGGACAGGTAGCTTTCTTT.

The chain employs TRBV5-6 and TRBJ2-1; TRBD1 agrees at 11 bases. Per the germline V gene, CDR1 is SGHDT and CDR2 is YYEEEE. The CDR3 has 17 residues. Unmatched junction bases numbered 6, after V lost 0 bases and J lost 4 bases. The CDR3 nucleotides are TGTGCCAGCAGCTTGGCACCGGACAGGGGGCTTTACAATGAGCAGTTCTTC. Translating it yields CASSLAPDRGLYNEQFF.

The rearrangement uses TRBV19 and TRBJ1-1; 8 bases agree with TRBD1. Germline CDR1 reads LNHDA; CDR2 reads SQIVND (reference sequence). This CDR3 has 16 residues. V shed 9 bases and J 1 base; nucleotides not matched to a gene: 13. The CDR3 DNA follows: TGTGCCAGCACGAACAGGGGGGCCACCCGGAACACTGAAGCTTTCTTT. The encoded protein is CASTNRGATRNTEAFF.